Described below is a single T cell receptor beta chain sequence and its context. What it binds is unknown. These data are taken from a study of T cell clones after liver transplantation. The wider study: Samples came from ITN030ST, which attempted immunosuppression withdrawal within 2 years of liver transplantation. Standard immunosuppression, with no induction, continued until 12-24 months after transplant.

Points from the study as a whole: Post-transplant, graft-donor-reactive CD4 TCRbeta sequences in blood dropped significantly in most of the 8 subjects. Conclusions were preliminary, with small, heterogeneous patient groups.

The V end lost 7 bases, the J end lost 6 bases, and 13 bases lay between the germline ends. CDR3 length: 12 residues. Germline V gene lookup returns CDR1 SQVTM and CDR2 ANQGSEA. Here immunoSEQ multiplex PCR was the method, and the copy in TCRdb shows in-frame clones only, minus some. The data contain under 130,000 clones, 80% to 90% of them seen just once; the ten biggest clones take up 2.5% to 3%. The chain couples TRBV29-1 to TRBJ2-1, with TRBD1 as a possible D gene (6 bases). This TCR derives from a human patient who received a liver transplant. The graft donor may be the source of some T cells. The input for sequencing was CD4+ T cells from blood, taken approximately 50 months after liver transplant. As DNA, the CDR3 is TGCAGCGCTCTCAGGGGATCCAATGAGCAGTTCTTC. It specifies CSALRGSNEQFF.